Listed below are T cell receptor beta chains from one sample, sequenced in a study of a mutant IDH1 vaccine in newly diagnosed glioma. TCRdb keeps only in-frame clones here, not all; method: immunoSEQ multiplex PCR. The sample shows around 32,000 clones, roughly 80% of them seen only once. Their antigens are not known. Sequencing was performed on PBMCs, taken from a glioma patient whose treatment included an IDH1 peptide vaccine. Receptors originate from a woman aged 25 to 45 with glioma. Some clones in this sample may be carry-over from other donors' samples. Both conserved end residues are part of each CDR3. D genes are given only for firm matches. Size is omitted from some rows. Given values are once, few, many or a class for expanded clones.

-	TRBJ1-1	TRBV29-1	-	TGCAGCGTTGAAGGGGCCCTTCGACAGATTAACACTGAAGCTTTCTTT	CSVEGALRQINTEAFF
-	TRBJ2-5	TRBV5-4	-	TGTGCCAGCAGCTTGGCGGGCGGACTCCAAGAGACCCAGTACTTC	CASSLAGGLQETQYF
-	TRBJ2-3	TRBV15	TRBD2	TGTGCCACCAGCAGTGACATTTGGGTTAGCGGGAGGGCCACAGATACGCAGTATTTT	CATSSDIWVSGRATDTQYF
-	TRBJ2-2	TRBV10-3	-	TGTGCCACTGAGGAGGACTACAGCGTCGTCGCCGGGGAGCTGTTTTTT	CATEEDYSVVAGELFF
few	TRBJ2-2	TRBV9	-	TGTGCCAGCAGCGTAGAGCTGGCCGGGGAGCTGTTTTTT	CASSVELAGELFF
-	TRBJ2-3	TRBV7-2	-	TGTGCCAGCAGCTTTCCGGGACTTTCCCGGGGTACGCAGTATTTT	CASSFPGLSRGTQYF
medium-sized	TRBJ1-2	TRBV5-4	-	TGTGCCAGCAGCTTGGCCAAGCCCTCCGGTTACACCTTC	CASSLAKPSGYTF
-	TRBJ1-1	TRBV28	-	TGTGCCAGCACTCCCTCAGGTGGCACTGAAGCTTTCTTT	CASTPSGGTEAFF
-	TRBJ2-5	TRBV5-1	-	TGCGCCAGCAGCTTGGCCGGAGCAGTCCAAGAGACCCAGTACTTC	CASSLAGAVQETQYF
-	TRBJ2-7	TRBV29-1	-	TGCAGCGTTGAATCGGTTCCCTACGAGCAGTACTTC	CSVESVPYEQYF
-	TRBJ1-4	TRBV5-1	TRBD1	TGCGCCAGCGCCTTAAGGGGGACAGGAAATGAAAAACTGTTTTTT	CASALRGTGNEKLFF
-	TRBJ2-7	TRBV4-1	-	TGCGCCAGCAGCCAAGAAAAAGGAACGGCAGCTACTGAGCAGTACTTC	CASSQEKGTAATEQYF
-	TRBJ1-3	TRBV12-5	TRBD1	TGTGCTAGTGGTTCATACAGGGGCTCTGGAAACACCATATATTTT	CASGSYRGSGNTIYF
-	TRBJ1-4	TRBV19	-	TGTGCCAGTCGACAGGCGAGTGAAAAACTGTTTTTT	CASRQASEKLFF
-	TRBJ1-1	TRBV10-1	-	TGCGCCAGCAGTGAGTCTTCTGCAGTGCGGGGGACTGAAGCTTTCTTT	CASSESSAVRGTEAFF
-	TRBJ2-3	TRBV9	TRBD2	TGTGCCAGCCAGGGAGGGGAAGGGTACACAGATACGCAGTATTTT	CASQGGEGYTDTQYF
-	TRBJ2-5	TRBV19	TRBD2	TGTGCCAGTAGTATCCCAGGGACTAGCGGGGAGGAGACCCAGTACTTC	CASSIPGTSGEETQYF
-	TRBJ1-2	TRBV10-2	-	TGCGCCAGCAGCCCCGCCGGGGGCTATGGCTACACCTTC	CASSPAGGYGYTF
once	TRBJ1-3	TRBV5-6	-	TGTGCCAGCAGCCAAGTCGCTCGAAACACCATATATTTT	CASSQVARNTIYF
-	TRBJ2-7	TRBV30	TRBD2	TGTGCCTGGAGCGGCGATACTAGCGGGAGGGTCTCCTACGAGCAGTACTTC	CAWSGDTSGRVSYEQYF
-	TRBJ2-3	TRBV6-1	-	TGTGCCAGCAGTCCCAGGGAGACAGATACGCAGTATTTT	CASSPRETDTQYF
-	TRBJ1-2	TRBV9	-	TGTGCCAGCAGCGTAGACGCAGTATATGGCTACACCTTC	CASSVDAVYGYTF
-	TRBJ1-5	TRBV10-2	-	TGCGCCAGCAGTGAGGGGGGACATAGCAATCAGCCCCAGCATTTT	CASSEGGHSNQPQHF
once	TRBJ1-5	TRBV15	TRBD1	TGTGCCACCAGCAGAGCCAGGGGGGAAGCCCAGCATTTT	CATSRARGEAQHF
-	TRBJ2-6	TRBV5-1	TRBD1	TGCGCCAGCAGCGTTACAGGGGGCGCAGACTCTGGGGCCAACGTCCTGACTTTC	CASSVTGGADSGANVLTF
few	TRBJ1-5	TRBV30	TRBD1	TGTGCCTGGAGTGTACTGGGTGAGGGGGCCAGGGTCCATTTT	CAWSVLGEGARVHF
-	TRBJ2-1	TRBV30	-	TGTGCCTGGAGTTTACATGGCAATGAGCAGTTCTTC	CAWSLHGNEQFF
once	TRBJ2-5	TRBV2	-	TGTGCCAGCAGTGGTAGGGCAGGCCGGGGGGAGACCCAGTACTTC	CASSGRAGRGETQYF
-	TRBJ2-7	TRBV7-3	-	TGTGCCAGCAGTCTCTCGCTCGGACTACGGCCGGATCTACGAGGGCAGTACTTC	CASSLSLGLRPDLRGQYF
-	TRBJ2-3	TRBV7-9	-	TGTGCCAGCAGCCGACAGGGGAGGGGGGCAGATACGCAGTATTTT	CASSRQGRGADTQYF
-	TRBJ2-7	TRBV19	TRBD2	TGTGCCAGTAGTATGCGGGGGGCAGGGGCCTACGAGCAGTACTTC	CASSMRGAGAYEQYF
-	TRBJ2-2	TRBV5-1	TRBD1	TGCGCCAGCAGCATGGGACAGGCGACGAACACCGGGGAGCTGTTTTTT	CASSMGQATNTGELFF